The 21 T cell receptor beta chains reported below all come from one sample, sequenced in a study of beta chain features in type 1 diabetes. Investigators reverse transcribed all isolated RNA, so they sequenced expressed TCRB transcripts. The repertoire was sequenced with immunoSEQ multiplex PCR; TCRdb's copy has only in-frame clones and lacks some. The repertoire holds 970,000 or so clones, with under 20% as singletons. The source material was naive CD4+ T cells from blood. These receptors were collected from a young woman in good health.

A few counts support this clone. The chain recombines TRBV7-2 with TRBJ2-4; a weak D match, TRBD2 (6 bases). The CDR3 is 12 amino acids. Germline V lookup: CDR1 SGHTA, CDR2 FQGNSA. With 3 bases removed from V and 6 bases from J, the gap between germline ends came to 6 bases. In DNA, the CDR3 is TGTGCCAGCAGCTTGACTAGAAACATTCAGTACTTC. It is translated as CASSLTRNIQYF.

This clone turned up a few times. Additional DNA sequences in this sample encode the identical CDR3. V is TRBV9 and J is TRBJ2-1, with no clear D. This CDR3 spans 13 amino acids. V was shortened by 0 bases and J by 2 bases, with 3 bases between the two germline ends. The germline V gene encodes CDR1 SGDLS and CDR2 YYNGEE. CDR3 DNA: TGTGCCAGCAGCGTAGGGCCCTACAATGAGCAGTTCTTC. This encodes CASSVGPYNEQFF.

The table lists this clone with a few counts. V gene TRBV2 combines with J gene TRBJ2-1; 9 nucleotides agree with TRBD2. The CDR3 is made up of 19 amino acids. Germline V CDR1 and CDR2: SNHLY, FYNNEI. V trimming: 0 bases; J trimming: 9 bases; junction bases outside the gene matches: 18. The CDR3 DNA reads TGTGCCAGCAGTGAAGCGCTCCTAGGTAGGAGGGTAGCGGGAGTTGAGCAGTTCTTC. It encodes CASSEALLGRRVAGVEQFF.

The DNA for the CDR3 is TGCAGCGTTGAGGGTAGCGGGAGTTTAGGAGAGACCCAGTACTTC. It encodes CSVEGSGSLGETQYF. The rearrangement links TRBV29-1 to TRBJ2-5; 9 bases agree with TRBD2. Germline V gene sequence: CDR1 SQVTM, CDR2 ANQGSEA. The CDR3 is made up of 15 amino acids. V shed 3 bases, J shed 4 bases, and the junction held 9 bases outside the gene matches.

The J gene is TRBJ2-7, the V gene TRBV4-2; a weak D match, TRBD2 (6 bases). CDR1 is LGHNA and CDR2 is YNFKEQ in the germline V gene. The CDR3 extends over 16 amino acids. Between the trimmed V and J ends, which lost 0 bases and 1 base, there was a span of 13 bases. CDR3 region: CASSQDTGAASYEQYF. Here the CDR3 DNA reads TGTGCCAGCAGCCAAGATACGGGAGCGGCATCCTACGAGCAGTACTTC.

The chain recombines TRBV7-3 with TRBJ1-1; D gene uncertain. V was pared by 4 bases and J by 1 base, with 7 bases between. The CDR3 runs 13 residues. Germline CDR1 and CDR2: SGHTA and FQGTGA. The CDR3 region is CASSSDGNTEAFF. CDR3 bases: TGTGCCAGCAGCTCCGACGGGAACACTGAAGCTTTCTTT.

This clone appeared a few times. This chain uses TRBV19 with TRBJ1-5; 12 bases fit TRBD1. V shed 7 bases, J shed 7 bases, and the junction held 11 bases outside the gene matches. The CDR3 covers 16 residues. CDR1 and CDR2 from the germline V gene are LNHDA and SQIVND (reference sequence). CDR3 region: CASTLVGTGGGQPQHF. The CDR3 coding sequence is TGTGCCAGTACCCTCGTGGGGACAGGGGGCGGCCAGCCCCAGCATTTT.

CDR3 nucleotide sequence: TGTGCCAGCAGCCCCCCCGGCAGGGCGCCCTACGAGCAGTACTTC. Translating it yields CASSPPGRAPYEQYF. V usage is TRBV6-5 and J usage is TRBJ2-7; TRBD1 might be the D (5 bases). Trimming shortened V by 6 bases and J by 2 bases, and 17 bases separated the two germline ends. CDR1 is MNHEY and CDR2 is SVGAGI in the germline V gene. The CDR3 totals 15 residues.

This clone has more than one count but fewer than ten. V usage is TRBV6-6 and J usage is TRBJ1-5; D perhaps matches TRBD1 (5 bases). The ends were cut back, 2 bases at V and 3 bases at J, with 14 bases in the middle. Per germline, CDR1 MNHNY and CDR2 SVGAGI (reference sequence). This CDR3 comprises 16 residues. CDR3 nucleotide sequence: TGTGCCAGCAGTTACCTTCAGGGAACGGCCAATCAGCCCCAGCATTTT. Amino acids: CASSYLQGTANQPQHF.

Only a few counts were recorded for this clone. This chain uses TRBV2 with TRBJ2-2, with D unresolved. The V end was cut by 3 bases, the J end by 6 bases, with 17 bases between. Germline CDR1 and CDR2: SNHLY and FYNNEI. The length of the CDR3 is 16 residues. In nucleotides, the CDR3 is TGTGCCAGCAGTGATCTTAATGGCGGAGCCGCCGGGGAGCTGTTTTTT. It yields the protein CASSDLNGGAAGELFF.

The rearrangement uses TRBV14 and TRBJ2-1; the D gene could be TRBD1 or TRBD2 (7 bases each). Germline V gives CDR1 SGHDN, CDR2 FVKESK. Trimming pared 0 bases from V and 9 bases from J, leaving 15 bases between. The CDR3 is 15 residues long. DNA for the CDR3: TGTGCCAGCAGCCAAGACGTCGGCAGGGGGGGTGAGCAGTTCTTC. Residues: CASSQDVGRGGEQFF.

The V gene is TRBV2, the J gene TRBJ2-1; the D gene is possibly TRBD2 (6 bases). Germline V gene lookup returns CDR1 SNHLY and CDR2 FYNNEI. The CDR3 spans 14 residues. Trimming stripped 8 bases from V and 0 bases from J, with 11 bases between. Here the CDR3 reads CASGRGVSYNEQFF. CDR3 nucleotide sequence: TGTGCCAGCGGTCGCGGGGTCTCCTACAATGAGCAGTTCTTC.

This clone appeared a few times. The J gene is TRBJ2-3, the V gene TRBV29-1; D is ambiguous. The CDR3 length is 12 residues. The ends were cut back, 6 bases at V and 1 base at J, with 8 bases in the middle. Germline values: CDR1 SQVTM, CDR2 ANQGSEA. This CDR3 is CSVTPGTDTQYF. For the CDR3, the DNA is TGCAGCGTAACACCCGGCACAGATACGCAGTATTTT.

CDR3 loop: CASSLEGGPDTQYF. As DNA, the CDR3 is TGCGCCAGCAGCTTGGAAGGCGGACCAGATACGCAGTATTTT. This chain connects TRBV5-1 to TRBJ2-3; D unresolved. Germline CDR1 is SGHRS and CDR2 is YFSETQ. The CDR3 contains 14 residues. V was clipped by 0 bases and J by 4 bases, with 9 bases between them.

This clone was detected only a few times. The gene calls are TRBV9 and TRBJ2-1; 9 bases match TRBD2. CDR1 is SGDLS, CDR2 YYNGEE, per germline. Trimming at V came to 4 bases and at J to 4 bases, leaving 6 bases not matched to a gene. The CDR3 contains 15 residues. CDR3 in amino acids: CASSPSGRQYNEQFF. The CDR3 DNA reads TGTGCCAGCAGCCCGAGCGGGAGGCAGTACAATGAGCAGTTCTTC.

In its sample, this clone was seen a few times. This chain links TRBV9 with TRBJ2-2; D may match TRBD1 or TRBD2 (5 bases each). Looked up from germline, CDR1 is SGDLS and CDR2 is YYNGEE. The V and J ends lost 5 bases and 4 bases respectively, with 12 bases between them. The CDR3 totals 14 residues. The CDR3 protein is CASSSGTLTGELFF. For the CDR3, the DNA is TGTGCCAGCAGTTCCGGGACCCTCACCGGGGAGCTGTTTTTT. The full variable domain, with the rest looked up from reference TRBV9 and TRBJ2-2, is DSGVTQTPKHLITATGQRVTLRCSPRSGDLSVYWYQQSLDQGLQFLIQYYNGEERAKGNILERFSAQQFPDLHSELNLSSLELGDSALYFCASSSGTLTGELFFGEGSRLTVL.

This clone came up many times. The chain has TRBV16 and TRBJ2-1; perhaps TRBD2 as D (5 bases). The CDR3 spans 14 residues. Trimming shortened V by 0 bases and J by 10 bases, and 13 bases separated the two germline ends. Germline loops: CDR1 KGHSY, CDR2 FQNENV. The CDR3 bases are TGTGCCAGCAGCCAATCGGAGAGGGAAGGGGAGCAGTTCTTC. As protein: CASSQSEREGEQFF.

This sequence joins TRBV7-9 and TRBJ2-5; 7 bases agree with TRBD2. Near its end, the DNA agrees better with TRBJ2-7, so the J call may be wrong. In germline, CDR1 is SEHNR, CDR2 FQNEAQ (reference sequence). The CDR3 contains 15 residues. CDR3 DNA sequence: TGTGCCAGCAGCTTAGCAGGGAGGGTATCCTACGAGCAGTACTTC. Its protein is CASSLAGRVSYEQYF.

This sequence joins TRBV7-2 and TRBJ2-7, with D maybe TRBD1 (6 bases). In germline, CDR1 is SGHTA, CDR2 FQGNSA. V shed 5 bases and J shed 2 bases, with 13 bases lying between them. The CDR3 covers 14 residues. CDR3 sequence: CASSHARGPYEQYF. CDR3 DNA: TGTGCCAGCAGCCACGCCAGGGGCCCCTACGAGCAGTACTTC.

The chain combines TRBV4-2 with TRBJ2-7, with TRBD1 matching over 8 bases. The length of the CDR3 is 18 residues. V lost 5 bases and J lost 5; bases outside the gene matches: 20. Germline V gene lookup returns CDR1 LGHNA and CDR2 YNFKEQ. CDR3 DNA: TGTGCCAGCAGCAAGGGGTCCGGGACAGGTATTTTCTTTAACGAGCAGTACTTC. Translating gives CASSKGSGTGIFFNEQYF.

This sequence joins TRBV5-1 and TRBJ1-4, with 7 bases aligning to TRBD1. V lost 0 bases and J lost 4; bases outside the gene matches: 6. This CDR3 has 16 residues. CDR1 and CDR2 from the germline V gene are SGHRS and YFSETQ. The CDR3 protein is CASSLDPGGNNEKLFF. The CDR3 nucleotides are TGCGCCAGCAGCTTGGATCCAGGGGGGAATAATGAAAAACTGTTTTTT.